These 11 T cell receptor beta chains were all obtained from the same sample, sequenced in a study of OX40 agonist ivuxolimab in advanced cancers. Libraries were built with the immunoSEQ multiplex PCR assay. TCRdb provides this immuneACCESS table in a form limited to in-frame rearrangements. Some clones are lacking; in checked studies, under half of them reflect an unresolved V gene, and why the rest are absent is not known. The sample data list approximately 77,000 clones, and 80% to 95% of these were observed just once. The ten largest clones represent roughly 0.56% of the sample. Sequenced material: CD4+ or CD8+ T cells sorted from blood, taken in a trial of the OX40 agonist ivuxolimab. The source of these receptors is an adult with an advanced solid tumor such as melanoma, head and neck, liver or kidney cancer.

The chain recombines TRBV10-3 with TRBJ1-1; D possibly corresponds to TRBD1 (5 bases). CDR1 and CDR2 (germline): ENHRY, SYGVKD. Trimming took off 6 bases at V and 6 bases at J, with 17 bases between the two ends. The CDR3 runs to 14 residues. The CDR3 nucleotides are TGTGCCATCAGCAAAAGCAGGGATCAAGCTGAAGCTTTCTTT. This translates into CAISKSRDQAEAFF.

This sequence joins TRBV7-8 and TRBJ1-2, with a possible D match to TRBD1 (5 bases). Germline assignment: CDR1 SGHVS and CDR2 FQNEAQ. Trimming took 2 bases from V and 3 from J, leaving 7 bases between them. CDR3 length: 13 residues. The chain's CDR3 is CASSLMGHYGYTF. In DNA form, the CDR3 reads TGTGCCAGCAGCTTAATGGGGCACTATGGCTACACCTTC.

This chain connects TRBV29-1 to TRBJ1-2, with a possible D match to TRBD1 (5 bases). The V end lost 6 bases, the J end lost 8 bases, and 13 bases lay between the germline ends. Per the germline V gene, CDR1 is SQVTM and CDR2 is ANQGSEA. The CDR3 has 11 residues. The CDR3 region is CSVEEGWGYTF. CDR3 bases: TGCAGCGTCGAGGAGGGGTGGGGCTACACCTTC.

The V gene is TRBV7-2, the J gene TRBJ2-7; D not certain. This CDR3 is built from 14 residues. V was clipped by 1 base and J by 3 bases, with 10 bases between them. In germline, CDR1 is SGHTA, CDR2 FQGNSA. This CDR3 reads CASSLGRLNYEQYF. The CDR3 bases are TGTGCCAGCAGCTTAGGGAGACTCAACTACGAGCAGTACTTC.

The gene calls are TRBV25-1 and TRBJ2-3, with 13 bases lining up with TRBD2. The CDR3 contains 17 residues. The V and J ends lost 6 bases and 8 bases, in that order; junction bases with no gene match: 14. The V gene's germline CDR1 is MGHDK and CDR2 SYGVNS. DNA of the CDR3: TGTGCCAGCAGGGAGATGGGGACTAGCGGGACCCAAGCTACGCAGTATTTT. Translation: CASREMGTSGTQATQYF.

V gene TRBV28 combines with J gene TRBJ1-1, with TRBD1 as a possible D gene (5 bases). V was clipped by 7 bases and J by 3 bases, with 12 bases between them. Per the germline V gene, CDR1 is MDHEN and CDR2 is SYDVKM. The CDR3 contains 13 residues. Here the CDR3 reads CASKGRGYTEAFF. The CDR3 DNA reads TGTGCCAGCAAAGGTCGGGGGTACACTGAAGCTTTCTTT.

The chain couples TRBV27 to TRBJ2-1, with D perhaps matching TRBD1 or TRBD2 (5 bases each). The CDR3 extends over 14 amino acids. Trimming left V 7 bases short and J 0 bases short, with 10 bases between. The germline gives CDR1 MNHEY, CDR2 SMNVEV (reference sequence). Written as DNA, the CDR3 is TGTGCCAGCACCCGGGGCAGCTCCTACAATGAGCAGTTCTTC. This sequence encodes CASTRGSSYNEQFF.

The rearrangement uses TRBV28 and TRBJ2-5; the D is unclear. Per germline, CDR1 MDHEN and CDR2 SYDVKM. The ends were cut back, 1 base at V and 5 bases at J, with 5 bases in the middle. CDR3 length equals 12 residues. The CDR3 DNA follows: TGTGCCAGCAGTTTATTTTCGGAGACCCAGTACTTC. It encodes CASSLFSETQYF.

J is TRBJ2-3 and V is TRBV10-3, with 7 bases that match TRBD2. V trimming: 6 bases; J trimming: 2 bases; junction bases outside the gene matches: 2. Germline V lookup: CDR1 ENHRY, CDR2 SYGVKD. This CDR3 is built from 13 residues. The CDR3 loop is CAISGRPTDTQYF. CDR3 coding DNA: TGTGCCATCAGCGGGAGGCCCACAGATACGCAGTATTTT.

The rearrangement joins TRBV7-6 to TRBJ2-7; D tentatively reads TRBD1 or TRBD2 (5 bases each). The CDR3 extends over 13 amino acids. V was cut by 5 bases and J by 3 bases, with 11 bases left in between. Germline V gene sequence: CDR1 SGHVS, CDR2 FNYEAQ. CDR3 region: CASSPGPNYEQYF. In nucleotides, the CDR3 is TGTGCCAGCAGCCCGGGGCCGAACTACGAGCAGTACTTC.

This clone was recorded once. This chain connects TRBV21-1 to TRBJ1-5. TRBV21-1 is assigned pseudogene status. CDR3 size: 16 residues. CDR3 in DNA: TGTGCCAGCAGCAAAAGACGGGACGGGCCTAATCAGCCCCAGCATTTT. This translates into CASSKRRDGPNQPQHF.